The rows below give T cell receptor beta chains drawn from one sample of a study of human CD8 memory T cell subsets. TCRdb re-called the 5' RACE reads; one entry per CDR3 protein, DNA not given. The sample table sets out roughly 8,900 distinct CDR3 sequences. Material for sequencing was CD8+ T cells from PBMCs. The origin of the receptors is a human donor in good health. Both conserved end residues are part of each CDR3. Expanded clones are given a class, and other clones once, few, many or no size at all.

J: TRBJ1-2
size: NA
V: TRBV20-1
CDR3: CSARDWASFDETNYGYTF

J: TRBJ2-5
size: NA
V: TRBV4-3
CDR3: CASSPVLADQETQYF

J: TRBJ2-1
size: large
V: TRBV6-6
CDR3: CASTVAEGGHEQFF

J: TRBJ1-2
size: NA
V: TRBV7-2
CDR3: CASSLPDDRDSRHGYTF

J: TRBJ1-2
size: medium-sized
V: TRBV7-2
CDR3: CASSLIGSHYTF

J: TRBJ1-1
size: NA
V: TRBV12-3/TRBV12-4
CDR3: CASSLGENEAFF

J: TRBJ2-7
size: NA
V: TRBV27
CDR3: CASSLSVSYEQYF

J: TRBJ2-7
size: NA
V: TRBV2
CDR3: CASSWTPLAYEQYF

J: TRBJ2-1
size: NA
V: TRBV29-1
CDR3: CSVEDGDWVGSYNEQFF

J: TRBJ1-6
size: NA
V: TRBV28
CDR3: CASSRDRANWALHF